These T cell receptor beta chains were read from a single sample in a study of technical replicates of blood from a handful of donors. The data were produced by immunoSEQ multiplex PCR, yet TCRdb's version contains in-frame clones alone and is incomplete. Of approximately 81,000 clones in the sample, approximately 78% were seen once. Sequenced: PBMCs. Source of these receptors: a human donor in good health. Some clones in this sample may be carry-over from other donors' samples. CDR3s include the opening cysteine and the closing phenylalanine or tryptophan. A D gene is named only where the DNA matches it firmly. Rows may omit the clone size; those that give it use once, few, many or a size class.

size	V	D	J	DNA	CDR3
.	TRBV7-9	TRBD2	TRBJ2-5	TGTGCCAGCGGGTCTAGCGGCCGGGAGACCCAGTACTTC	CASGSSGRETQYF
.	TRBV4-3	.	TRBJ2-7	TGCGCCAGCAGCCAAGAACCGGAGACTAGAGGCGAGCAGTACTTC	CASSQEPETRGEQYF
.	TRBV6-1	.	TRBJ1-1	TGTGCCAGCAGTGACCGCCGGGGTCTTGGGGACACTGAAGCTTTCTTT	CASSDRRGLGDTEAFF
.	TRBV30	.	TRBJ2-3	TGTGCCTGGAGTCGTGCGGAGGGAGATACGCAGTATTTT	CAWSRAEGDTQYF
.	TRBV19	TRBD1	TRBJ1-1	TGTGCCAGTAGTATTAGGGGCGGACAGGATGAAGCTTTCTTT	CASSIRGGQDEAFF
.	TRBV6-6	TRBD1	TRBJ1-2	TGTGCCGTACATACAGGGGGTAACTATGGCTACACCTTC	CAVHTGGNYGYTF
.	TRBV5-1	TRBD2	TRBJ2-7	TGCGCCAGCAGCTTCACCGCTAGCGGGGGTGACGAGCAGTACTTC	CASSFTASGGDEQYF
.	TRBV5-1	TRBD2	TRBJ2-1	TGCGCCAGCAGCTTGAGTAGCGGGGTGGATGAGCAGTTCTTC	CASSLSSGVDEQFF
.	TRBV15	TRBD2	TRBJ2-2	TGTGCCACCAGCAGGGGGGATGGACTAGGGGCCGGGGAGCTGTTTTTT	CATSRGDGLGAGELFF
.	TRBV6-5	.	TRBJ1-2	TGTGCCACCACCGTCGGGACAAGCTTTTTTTATGGCTACACCTTC	CATTVGTSFFYGYTF
.	TRBV5-4	TRBD2	TRBJ2-7	TGTGCCAGCAGCTTGGCCCGTGGGGCTAGCGGGTCCTACGAGCAGTACTTC	CASSLARGASGSYEQYF
.	TRBV27	TRBD2	TRBJ2-5	TGTGCCAGCAGTCCAGTGGAGCGGGGGCCAGAGACCCAGTACTTC	CASSPVERGPETQYF
.	TRBV7-9	TRBD2	TRBJ2-1	TGTGCCAGCAGCTTAGAGGGACTAGCGGGCTTGGAGCAGTTCTTC	CASSLEGLAGLEQFF
.	TRBV18	.	TRBJ1-3	TGTGCCAGCTCACCGGTCCTGGGGGCGCGCGGAAACACCATATATTTT	CASSPVLGARGNTIYF
.	TRBV2	TRBD2	TRBJ2-3	TGTGCCACCTCAAAGGGACTAGCGGGGCAAGATACGCAGTATTTT	CATSKGLAGQDTQYF
.	TRBV7-3	TRBD2	TRBJ2-4	TGTGCCAGCAGCTTAGAATTTAGCGGGGGCATTCAGTACTTC	CASSLEFSGGIQYF
.	TRBV7-2	TRBD2	TRBJ2-1	TGTGCCAGCAGCCCCCGGGGGGGCCGGGACAATGAGCAGTTCTTC	CASSPRGGRDNEQFF
.	TRBV5-1	TRBD1	TRBJ1-2	TGCGCCAGCAGCCTCGGGACAGGGCCAGATGGCTACACCTTC	CASSLGTGPDGYTF
.	TRBV6-6	TRBD2	TRBJ2-5	TGTGCCAGCAGTTACGGGAGGGACCGACAAGAGACCCAGTACTTC	CASSYGRDRQETQYF
.	TRBV11-1	TRBD2	TRBJ2-7	TGTGCCAGCAGCGGCGGGACTAGCGGGAGGGCGGTACTTGACGAGCAGTACTTC	CASSGGTSGRAVLDEQYF
few	TRBV12-5	.	TRBJ1-1	TGTGCTAGTGACTATACAGGGAACACTGAAGCTTTCTTT	CASDYTGNTEAFF
once	TRBV7-9	.	TRBJ1-4	TGTGCCAGCGGTCACGAGGGTCTGGAAAAACTGTTTTTT	CASGHEGLEKLFF
.	TRBV28	.	TRBJ1-2	TGTGCCAGCAGTTCGCCGGACCCAGGGGATCGTGGCTACACCTTC	CASSSPDPGDRGYTF
.	TRBV19	.	TRBJ2-1	TGTGCCAGTAGGAGGGACTCCTTAGATTTCAATGAGCAGTTCTTC	CASRRDSLDFNEQFF
.	TRBV27	.	TRBJ1-1	TGTGCCAGCAGTTCCTCTGGGGGGGCAGCTTTCTTT	CASSSSGGAAFF
.	TRBV27	TRBD1	TRBJ2-7	TGTGCCAGCAGCCTTCAGGGGGTTGGGGTCGAGCAGTACTTC	CASSLQGVGVEQYF
.	TRBV2	TRBD1	TRBJ1-5	TGTGCCAGCAGGGGACAGGGGGATCAGCCCCAGCATTTT	CASRGQGDQPQHF
.	TRBV4-1	TRBD1	TRBJ1-5	TGCGCCAGCAGCCAAGATACAGGGAAGGGGGCGAGCAATCAGCCCCAGCATTTT	CASSQDTGKGASNQPQHF
.	TRBV29-1	TRBD1	TRBJ2-1	TGCAGCGCTGGGACAGGGGGCAAAAATGAGCAGTTCTTC	CSAGTGGKNEQFF
few	TRBV30	.	TRBJ2-1	TGTGCCGGAGGAGGGGGCTTTGAGCAGTTCTTC	CAGGGGFEQFF
.	TRBV18	.	TRBJ1-5	TGTGCCAGCTCACTAAATGACAGAAATCAGCCCCAGCATTTT	CASSLNDRNQPQHF
.	TRBV6-6	TRBD1	TRBJ1-5	TGTGCCAGCAGTGGACAGGGTCGTGGTCAGCCCCAGCATTTT	CASSGQGRGQPQHF
.	TRBV5-1	TRBD1	TRBJ1-4	TGCGCCAGCAGCGGGACAGGGTCAGAAGAAAAACTGTTTTTT	CASSGTGSEEKLFF
.	TRBV6-6	TRBD1	TRBJ2-7	TGTGCCAGCAGTCAGAGACAGGGTTCCTACGAGCAGTACTTC	CASSQRQGSYEQYF
.	TRBV19	TRBD2	TRBJ2-1	TGTGCCAGTAGCACTAGCGGGGGGGCCGATGAGCAGTTCTTC	CASSTSGGADEQFF
once	TRBV9	TRBD2	TRBJ2-5	TGTGCCAGCAGCGTAGGGGGCGGGAGGGCCATAGAGACCCAGTACTTC	CASSVGGGRAIETQYF
once	TRBV7-6	TRBD2	TRBJ2-3	TGTGCCAGCAGCCCCGAAGTTTCGGGGGGACTTAGCACAGATACGCAGTATTTT	CASSPEVSGGLSTDTQYF
.	TRBV5-1	TRBD1	TRBJ1-2	TGCGCCAGCAGCTTGGCAGTGGGACAGGGTCTTAACGGCTACACCTTC	CASSLAVGQGLNGYTF
few	TRBV5-1	TRBD1	TRBJ2-5	TGCGCCAGCAGGCGGGACAGGGGGCGCGGAGAGACCCAGTACTTC	CASRRDRGRGETQYF
.	TRBV28	.	TRBJ2-7	TGTGCCAGCAGTCCAAGTAGCGTTGTCTACGAGCAGTACTTC	CASSPSSVVYEQYF
.	TRBV14	TRBD1	TRBJ1-1	TGTGCCAGCAGCCCGGGACAGGGGTGGACTGAAGCTTTCTTT	CASSPGQGWTEAFF
.	TRBV2	.	TRBJ1-5	TGTGCCAGCCAAATCCTCCAGACAAATCAGCCCCAGCATTTT	CASQILQTNQPQHF
.	TRBV7-9	.	TRBJ1-5	TGTGCCAGCAGCTTAGTATCAAATGCAGGAAGCAATCAGCCCCAGCATTTT	CASSLVSNAGSNQPQHF
few	TRBV4-1	.	TRBJ2-7	TGCGCCAGCAGCCAAGTAGGAGGCGGGACCCACGACGAGCAGTACTTC	CASSQVGGGTHDEQYF